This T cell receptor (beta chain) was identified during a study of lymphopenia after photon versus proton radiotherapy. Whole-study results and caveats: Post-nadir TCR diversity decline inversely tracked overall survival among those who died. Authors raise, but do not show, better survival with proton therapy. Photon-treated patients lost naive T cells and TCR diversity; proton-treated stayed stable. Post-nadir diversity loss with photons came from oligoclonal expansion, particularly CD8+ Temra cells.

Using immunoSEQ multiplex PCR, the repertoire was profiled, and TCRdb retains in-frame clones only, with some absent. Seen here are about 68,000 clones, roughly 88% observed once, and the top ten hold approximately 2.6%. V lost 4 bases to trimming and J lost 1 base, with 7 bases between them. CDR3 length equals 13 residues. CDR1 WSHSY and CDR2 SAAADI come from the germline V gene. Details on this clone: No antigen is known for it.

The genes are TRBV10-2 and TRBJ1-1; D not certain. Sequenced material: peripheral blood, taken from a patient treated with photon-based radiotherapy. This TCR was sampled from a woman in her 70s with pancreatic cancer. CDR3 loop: CASSGGRNTEAFF. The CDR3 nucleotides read TGCGCCAGCAGTGGTGGGCGGAACACTGAAGCTTTCTTT.